The 28 T cell receptor beta chains below were found in one sample sequenced in a study of cytomegalovirus exposure and HLA in healthy donors. Amplification used 60 Vbeta primers and 13 Jbeta primers. Assay used: immunoSEQ multiplex PCR; TCRdb lists only in-frame clones, some missing. The sample includes about 120,000 clones, approximately 80% of them seen just once. Sequences were obtained from PBMCs. These receptors all stem from a human donor in good health.

V is TRBV6-1 and J is TRBJ2-7; 7 nucleotides align to TRBD2. The CDR3 totals 13 residues. V was pared by 7 bases and J by 5 bases, with 8 bases of the junction left unmatched. Germline CDR1 MNHNS, CDR2 SASEGT. The CDR3 DNA is TGTGCCAGCAACCAGGGAGGGTTGGACGAGCAGTACTTC. This encodes CASNQGGLDEQYF.

V usage is TRBV9 and J usage is TRBJ2-6; tentative D call: TRBD2 (6 bases). In germline, CDR1 is SGDLS, CDR2 YYNGEE. This CDR3 contains 18 residues. V lost 2 bases and J lost 0, with 15 bases in between. CDR3 sequence reads: CASSVAGQTPSGANVLTF. The CDR3 DNA reads TGTGCCAGCAGCGTTGCGGGGCAAACACCCTCTGGGGCCAACGTCCTGACTTTC.

This clone has only a few counts. This chain connects TRBV25-1 to TRBJ2-4; 7 positions match TRBD2. Per germline, CDR1 MGHDK and CDR2 SYGVNS. The CDR3 length is 14 residues. Trimming took 3 bases from V and 8 from J; bases not matched to a gene: 7. Here the CDR3 reads CASSEEQSGDIQYF. The DNA of the CDR3 is TGTGCCAGCAGTGAGGAACAGAGCGGGGACATTCAGTACTTC. Full variable domain (rest looked up from reference TRBV25-1 and TRBJ2-4): EADIYQTPRYLVIGTGKKITLECSQTMGHDKMYWYQQDPGMELHLIHYSYGVNSTEKGDLSSESTVSRIRTEHFPLTLESARPSHTSQYLCASSEEQSGDIQYFGAGTRLSVL.

The genes are TRBV2 and TRBJ2-3, with unresolved D. The CDR3 has 14 residues. Deletions cut 8 bases from V and 1 base from J, with 13 bases between. Per germline, CDR1 SNHLY and CDR2 FYNNEI. CDR3 in DNA: TGTGCCAGCCGACGTCCCCAGGGCACAGATACGCAGTATTTT. Its protein is CASRRPQGTDTQYF.

This chain joins TRBV19 and TRBJ1-4; D is undetermined. This CDR3 spans 15 amino acids. Germline CDR1 reads LNHDA; CDR2 reads SQIVND (reference sequence). V was clipped by 6 bases and J by 5 bases, with 16 bases between them. The CDR3 bases are TGTGCCAGTAGCTCCCTGCGAGCTTTCAATGAAAAACTGTTTTTT. Translated: CASSSLRAFNEKLFF.

The chain is built from TRBV5-6 and TRBJ1-2; D is perhaps TRBD1 (5 bases). The V gene lost 1 base and the J gene lost 5 bases, with 6 bases spanning the gap. This CDR3 has 12 residues. Germline V CDR1 and CDR2: SGHDT, YYEEEE. The CDR3 DNA sequence: TGTGCCAGCAGCTTGTCAGGGTATGGCTACACCTTC. This codes for CASSLSGYGYTF.

The J gene is TRBJ2-7, the V gene TRBV25-1, with D possibly being TRBD1 (6 bases). There are 12 residues in the CDR3. Germline loops: CDR1 MGHDK, CDR2 SYGVNS. V shed 5 bases and J shed 1 base, with 6 bases lying between them. CDR3 nucleotide sequence: TGTGCCAGCAGTCAGGGGTCCTACGAGCAGTACTTC. As protein: CASSQGSYEQYF.

This chain connects TRBV7-2 to TRBJ2-7; a possible D gene is TRBD1 (6 bases). CDR3 size: 16 residues. Germline loops: CDR1 SGHTA, CDR2 FQGNSA. The V and J ends lost 0 bases and 2 bases respectively, with 14 bases between them. CDR3 in DNA: TGTGCCAGCAGCTTAGCGCCTGCCAGGGGCGCCTACGAGCAGTACTTC. Its translation: CASSLAPARGAYEQYF.

This chain connects TRBV7-9 to TRBJ1-5; 8 bases fit TRBD1. Looked up from germline, CDR1 is SEHNR and CDR2 is FQNEAQ (reference sequence). This CDR3 region has 14 residues. Trimming cost V 5 bases and J 12 bases; bases outside gene matches: 12. The CDR3 coding sequence is TGTGCCAGCAGCGCCCCTCAGGACAGGGCCATCCAGCATTTT. Its translation: CASSAPQDRAIQHF.

The gene calls are TRBV9 and TRBJ2-2; D perhaps matches TRBD1 (6 bases). CDR3 length equals 17 residues. Per germline, CDR1 SGDLS and CDR2 YYNGEE. With 2 bases removed from V and 2 bases from J, the gap between germline ends came to 16 bases. The DNA for the CDR3 is TGTGCCAGCAGCGTCCAACCGGGACACCCAAACACCGGGGAGCTGTTTTTT. Translated, it gives CASSVQPGHPNTGELFF.

The J gene is TRBJ1-4, the V gene TRBV5-1; 8 nucleotides align to TRBD1. The trim removed 4 bases at V and 8 bases at J, leaving 13 bases unmatched. Germline CDR1 SGHRS, CDR2 YFSETQ. The CDR3 runs 16 residues. The CDR3 region is CASSLGQGAGEEKLFF. The CDR3 DNA reads TGCGCCAGCAGCCTCGGGCAGGGGGCCGGTGAGGAAAAACTGTTTTTT. The variable domain in full, completed from reference TRBV5-1 and TRBJ1-4, reads KAGVTQTPRYLIKTRGQQVTLSCSPISGHRSVSWYQQTPGQGLQFLFEYFSETQRNKGNFPGRFSGRQFSNSRSEMNVSTLELGDSALYLCASSLGQGAGEEKLFFGSGTQLSVL.

The chain recombines TRBV9 with TRBJ2-3; 8 nucleotides align to TRBD2. The length of the CDR3 is 20 residues. Germline loops: CDR1 SGDLS, CDR2 YYNGEE. The trim removed 3 bases at V and 0 bases at J, leaving 18 bases unmatched. The CDR3 reads CASSAPSARGGNPSTDTQYF. The CDR3 DNA sequence: TGTGCCAGCAGCGCCCCCTCAGCCCGCGGGGGGAACCCTAGCACAGATACGCAGTATTTT.

The V call is TRBV7-9, the J call TRBJ1-2; a weak D match, TRBD1 (5 bases). The CDR3 is 13 amino acids. V lost 2 bases and J 2 bases, leaving 6 bases between the germline ends. Germline CDR1 reads SEHNR; CDR2 reads FQNEAQ (reference sequence). The CDR3 region is CASSLRGNYGYTF. CDR3 nucleotide sequence: TGTGCCAGCAGCTTACGGGGGAACTATGGCTACACCTTC.

The chain employs TRBV9 and TRBJ2-3; D remains ambiguous. The CDR3 runs to 15 residues. Germline lookup yields CDR1 SGDLS and CDR2 YYNGEE. The V and J ends lost 2 bases and 3 bases respectively, with 13 bases between them. CDR3 DNA: TGTGCCAGCAGCGTGACACCAACTTGGACAGATACGCAGTATTTT. Its translation is CASSVTPTWTDTQYF.

V and J are TRBV28 and TRBJ1-4; D might be TRBD1 (5 bases). V lost 1 base and J lost 8, with 14 bases in between. The CDR3 extends over 15 amino acids. In germline, CDR1 is MDHEN, CDR2 SYDVKM. The CDR3 nucleotides read TGTGCCAGCAGTTTATTAGAAGGGGAGGGGGAAAAACTGTTTTTT. Translation gives CASSLLEGEGEKLFF. The full variable domain, completed using reference TRBV28 and TRBJ1-4, is DVKVTQSSRYLVKRTGEKVFLECVQDMDHENMFWYRQDPGLGLRLIYFSYDVKMKEKGDIPEGYSVSREKKERFSLILESASTNQTSMYLCASSLLEGEGEKLFFGSGTQLSVL.

The gene calls are TRBV7-9 and TRBJ1-6, with D possibly being TRBD1 (6 bases). This CDR3 has 14 amino acids. Trimming cost V 3 bases and J 7 bases, with 10 bases left between them. The germline V gene encodes CDR1 SEHNR and CDR2 FQNEAQ (reference sequence). In DNA form, the CDR3 reads TGTGCCAGCAGCTTTGCAACAGGGAATTCACCCCTCCACTTT. It yields the protein CASSFATGNSPLHF.

The genes are TRBV19 and TRBJ2-3, with a possible D match to TRBD2 (5 bases). The CDR3 length is 14 residues. The V gene lost 7 bases and the J gene lost 2 bases, with 13 bases spanning the gap. Germline values: CDR1 LNHDA, CDR2 SQIVND (reference sequence). In DNA form, the CDR3 reads TGTGCCAGTAAAGCCCAGCGGAACACAGATACGCAGTATTTT. This codes for CASKAQRNTDTQYF.

The chain links TRBV7-9 to TRBJ2-4; 11 bases map to TRBD1. This CDR3 contains 16 residues. The germline V gene has CDR1 SEHNR and CDR2 FQNEAQ (reference sequence). V shed 2 bases, J shed 3 bases, and the junction held 3 bases outside the gene matches. For the CDR3, the DNA is TGTGCCAGCAGCTTATGGGGGACAGGGGGCAAAAACATTCAGTACTTC. It specifies CASSLWGTGGKNIQYF. The full variable domain, its missing parts supplied by reference TRBV7-9 and TRBJ2-4, is DTGVSQNPRHKITKRGQNVTFRCDPISEHNRLYWYRQTLGQGPEFLTYFQNEAQLEKSRLLSDRFSAERPKGSFSTLEIQRTEQGDSAMYLCASSLWGTGGKNIQYFGAGTRLSVL.

The chain carries TRBV9 and TRBJ2-1; 11 bases align to TRBD2. V was clipped by 2 bases and J by 2 bases; unmatched bases: 3. Germline values: CDR1 SGDLS, CDR2 YYNGEE. This CDR3 has 16 residues. The CDR3 DNA is TGTGCCAGCAGCGTTTATAGCGGGGGGGCCTACAATGAGCAGTTCTTC. Residues: CASSVYSGGAYNEQFF.

The V and J genes are TRBV5-4 and TRBJ1-2, with 7 positions matching TRBD1. CDR1 SGHNT and CDR2 YYREEE come from the germline V gene (reference sequence). V shed 2 bases, J shed 4 bases, and the junction held 5 bases outside the gene matches. This CDR3 has 14 amino acids. Here the CDR3 reads CASSFVGTAYGYTF. The CDR3 nucleotides read TGTGCCAGCAGCTTCGTTGGGACAGCCTATGGCTACACCTTC. Full variable domain (outside the CDR3, taken from reference TRBV5-4 and TRBJ1-2): ETGVTQSPTHLIKTRGQQVTLRCSSQSGHNTVSWYQQALGQGPQFIFQYYREEENGRGNFPPRFSGLQFPNYSSELNVNALELDDSALYLCASSFVGTAYGYTFGSGTRLTVV.

The genes are TRBV2 and TRBJ2-7; D is ambiguous. CDR3 length: 12 amino acids. Germline CDR1 is SNHLY and CDR2 is FYNNEI. Trimming took off 3 bases at V and 3 bases at J, with 6 bases between the two ends. CDR3 loop: CASSERRYEQYF. CDR3 DNA: TGTGCCAGCAGTGAGAGGCGCTACGAGCAGTACTTC.

A few counts support this clone. The chain is built from TRBV5-1 and TRBJ1-1, with 7 nucleotides matching TRBD1. The CDR3 length is 14 residues. CDR1 SGHRS and CDR2 YFSETQ come from the germline V gene. The junction had 4 bases not matched to a gene; V was cut back by 5 bases and J by 0 bases. As DNA, the CDR3 is TGCGCCAGCAGTTCGGGACAGATGAACACTGAAGCTTTCTTT. Protein sequence: CASSSGQMNTEAFF.

The chain recombines TRBV6-5 with TRBJ2-1; D is perhaps TRBD2 (5 bases). Germline V CDR1 and CDR2: MNHEY, SVGAGI. This CDR3 contains 13 residues. Trimming removed 2 bases at V and 10 bases at J, with 12 bases between. CDR3 coding DNA: TGTGCCAGCAGTTACCCCCGGGGAACAGAGCAGTTCTTC. It encodes CASSYPRGTEQFF.

V gene TRBV4-1 combines with J gene TRBJ2-7, with TRBD2 identical over 8 bases. Per germline, CDR1 MGHRA and CDR2 YSYEKL. The junction had 3 bases not matched to a gene; V was cut back by 0 bases and J by 8 bases. This CDR3 is 13 amino acids long. The CDR3 DNA reads TGCGCCAGCAGCCAAGAATCGGGGGGGCAGCAGTACTTC. As protein: CASSQESGGQQYF.

The CDR3 loop reads CASSLRQRGVTSSNEQFF. Written as DNA, the CDR3 is TGTGCCAGCAGCTTGCGCCAGCGGGGGGTCACCTCTAGCAATGAGCAGTTCTTC. The rearrangement links TRBV7-6 to TRBJ2-1, with TRBD2 matching over 9 bases. The CDR3 extends over 18 amino acids. Germline CDR1 reads SGHVS; CDR2 reads FNYEAQ. After removal of 3 bases from V and 6 bases from J, the junction contained 15 bases not matched to a gene.

The table lists this clone with a few counts. The chain combines TRBV7-7 with TRBJ2-7; 9 bases map to TRBD1. This CDR3 region has 14 residues. V gave up 1 base and J gave up 2 bases; unmatched junction bases: 0. Per germline, CDR1 SSHAT and CDR2 FNYEAQ (reference sequence). The CDR3 DNA is TGTGCCAGCAGCTTAGGACAGGGGGCCTACGAGCAGTACTTC. Translating gives CASSLGQGAYEQYF.

J is TRBJ1-1 and V is TRBV6-1, with D perhaps matching TRBD1 (5 bases). The germline V gene encodes CDR1 MNHNS and CDR2 SASEGT. The CDR3 loop spans 15 amino acids. Trimming stripped 8 bases from V and 4 bases from J, with 20 bases between. CDR3 in DNA: TGTGCCAGCGACCCCTATTTAGGGGTGGGCACTGAAGCTTTCTTT. As protein: CASDPYLGVGTEAFF.

V usage is TRBV9 and J usage is TRBJ2-5; D is possibly TRBD2 (6 bases). The germline CDR1 and CDR2 sequences are SGDLS and YYNGEE. Trimming pared 2 bases from V and 4 bases from J, leaving 9 bases between. This CDR3 contains 13 residues. Here the CDR3 reads CASSVSGTETQYF. CDR3 coding DNA: TGTGCCAGCAGCGTTAGCGGAACAGAGACCCAGTACTTC. Combining the CDR3 with reference TRBV9 and TRBJ2-5 gives the whole variable domain DSGVTQTPKHLITATGQRVTLRCSPRSGDLSVYWYQQSLDQGLQFLIQYYNGEERAKGNILERFSAQQFPDLHSELNLSSLELGDSALYFCASSVSGTETQYFGPGTRLLVL.